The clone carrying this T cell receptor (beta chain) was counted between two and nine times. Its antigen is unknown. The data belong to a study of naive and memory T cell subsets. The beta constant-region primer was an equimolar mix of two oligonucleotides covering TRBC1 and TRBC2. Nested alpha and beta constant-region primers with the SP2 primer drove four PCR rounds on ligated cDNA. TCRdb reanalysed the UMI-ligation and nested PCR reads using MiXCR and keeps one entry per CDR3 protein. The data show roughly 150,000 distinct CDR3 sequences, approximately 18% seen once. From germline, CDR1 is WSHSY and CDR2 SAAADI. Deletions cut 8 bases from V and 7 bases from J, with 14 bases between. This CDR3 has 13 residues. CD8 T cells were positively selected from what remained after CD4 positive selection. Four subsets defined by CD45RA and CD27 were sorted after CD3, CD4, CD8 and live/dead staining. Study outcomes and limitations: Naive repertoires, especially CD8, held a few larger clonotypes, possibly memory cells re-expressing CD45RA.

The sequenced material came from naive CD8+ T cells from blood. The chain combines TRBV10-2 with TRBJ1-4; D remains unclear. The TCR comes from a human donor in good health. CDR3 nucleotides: TGCGCCAGCGTCGATACCTGGGGTGAAAAACTGTTTTTT. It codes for CASVDTWGEKLFF.